Shown below are 2 T cell receptor beta chains from a single sample sequenced in a study of T cell responses to AZD1222 COVID-19 vaccine. Assay: immunoSEQ multiplex PCR; the TCRdb copy retains only in-frame clones and omits some. The sample lists about 140,000 clones; 80% to 95% were seen once. Specimen: peripheral blood, collected on day 0 of AZD1222 vaccination. These receptors were taken from an adult in good health.

The V gene is TRBV2, the J gene TRBJ2-1, with D possibly called TRBD1 or TRBD2 (6 bases each). In germline, CDR1 is SNHLY, CDR2 FYNNEI. CDR3 length: 15 amino acids. Deletions cut 0 bases from V and 8 bases from J, with 14 bases between. CDR3 loop: CASSEAGGIFDEQFF. CDR3 coding DNA: TGTGCCAGCAGTGAAGCAGGGGGGATCTTCGATGAGCAGTTCTTC.

The chain recombines TRBV2 with TRBJ1-6, with D tentatively TRBD1 (5 bases). This CDR3 contains 14 residues. Germline lookup yields CDR1 SNHLY and CDR2 FYNNEI. V was shortened by 9 bases and J by 6 bases, with 15 bases between the two germline ends. The CDR3 loop is CASSKGDSNSPLHF. CDR3 nucleotide sequence: TGTGCCAGTAGTAAGGGAGACAGTAATTCACCCCTCCACTTT.